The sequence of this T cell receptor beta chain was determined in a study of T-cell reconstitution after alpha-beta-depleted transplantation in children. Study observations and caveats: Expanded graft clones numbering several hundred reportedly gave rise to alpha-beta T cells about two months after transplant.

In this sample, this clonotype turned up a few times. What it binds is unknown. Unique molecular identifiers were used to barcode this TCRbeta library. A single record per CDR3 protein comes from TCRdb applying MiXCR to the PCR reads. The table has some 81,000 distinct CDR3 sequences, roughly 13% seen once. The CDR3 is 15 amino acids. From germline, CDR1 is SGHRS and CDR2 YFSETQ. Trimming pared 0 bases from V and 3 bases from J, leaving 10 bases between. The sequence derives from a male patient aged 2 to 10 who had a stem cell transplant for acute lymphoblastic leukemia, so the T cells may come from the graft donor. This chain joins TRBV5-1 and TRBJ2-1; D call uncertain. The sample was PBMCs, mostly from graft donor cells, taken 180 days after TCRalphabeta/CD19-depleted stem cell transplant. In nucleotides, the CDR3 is TGCGCCAGCAGCTTGGACCGAACTATCTACAATGAGCAGTTCTTC. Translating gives CASSLDRTIYNEQFF.